Here is one T cell receptor beta chain with its context. This sample was included in a study of blood T cell repertoires in COVID-19. Study-level information: The samples span acute and convalescent COVID-19 from the United States, Italy and Spain.

The V end lost 10 bases, the J end lost 0 bases, and 9 bases lay between the germline ends. Germline CDR1 MDHEN, CDR2 SYDVKM. The CDR3 is made up of 12 amino acids. Libraries were prepared by immunoSEQ multiplex PCR; TCRdb keeps only in-frame clonotypes and omits some of them. The sample consists of 200,000 to 250,000 clones, around 80% of them appearing once. The receptor was derived from a human donor in a cohort sampled during active COVID-19. The chain links TRBV28 to TRBJ1-2, with a possible D match to TRBD1 (5 bases). Sequenced: peripheral blood. CDR3 amino acids: CATWGANYGYTF. The CDR3 coding sequence is TGTGCCACCTGGGGGGCTAACTATGGCTACACCTTC.